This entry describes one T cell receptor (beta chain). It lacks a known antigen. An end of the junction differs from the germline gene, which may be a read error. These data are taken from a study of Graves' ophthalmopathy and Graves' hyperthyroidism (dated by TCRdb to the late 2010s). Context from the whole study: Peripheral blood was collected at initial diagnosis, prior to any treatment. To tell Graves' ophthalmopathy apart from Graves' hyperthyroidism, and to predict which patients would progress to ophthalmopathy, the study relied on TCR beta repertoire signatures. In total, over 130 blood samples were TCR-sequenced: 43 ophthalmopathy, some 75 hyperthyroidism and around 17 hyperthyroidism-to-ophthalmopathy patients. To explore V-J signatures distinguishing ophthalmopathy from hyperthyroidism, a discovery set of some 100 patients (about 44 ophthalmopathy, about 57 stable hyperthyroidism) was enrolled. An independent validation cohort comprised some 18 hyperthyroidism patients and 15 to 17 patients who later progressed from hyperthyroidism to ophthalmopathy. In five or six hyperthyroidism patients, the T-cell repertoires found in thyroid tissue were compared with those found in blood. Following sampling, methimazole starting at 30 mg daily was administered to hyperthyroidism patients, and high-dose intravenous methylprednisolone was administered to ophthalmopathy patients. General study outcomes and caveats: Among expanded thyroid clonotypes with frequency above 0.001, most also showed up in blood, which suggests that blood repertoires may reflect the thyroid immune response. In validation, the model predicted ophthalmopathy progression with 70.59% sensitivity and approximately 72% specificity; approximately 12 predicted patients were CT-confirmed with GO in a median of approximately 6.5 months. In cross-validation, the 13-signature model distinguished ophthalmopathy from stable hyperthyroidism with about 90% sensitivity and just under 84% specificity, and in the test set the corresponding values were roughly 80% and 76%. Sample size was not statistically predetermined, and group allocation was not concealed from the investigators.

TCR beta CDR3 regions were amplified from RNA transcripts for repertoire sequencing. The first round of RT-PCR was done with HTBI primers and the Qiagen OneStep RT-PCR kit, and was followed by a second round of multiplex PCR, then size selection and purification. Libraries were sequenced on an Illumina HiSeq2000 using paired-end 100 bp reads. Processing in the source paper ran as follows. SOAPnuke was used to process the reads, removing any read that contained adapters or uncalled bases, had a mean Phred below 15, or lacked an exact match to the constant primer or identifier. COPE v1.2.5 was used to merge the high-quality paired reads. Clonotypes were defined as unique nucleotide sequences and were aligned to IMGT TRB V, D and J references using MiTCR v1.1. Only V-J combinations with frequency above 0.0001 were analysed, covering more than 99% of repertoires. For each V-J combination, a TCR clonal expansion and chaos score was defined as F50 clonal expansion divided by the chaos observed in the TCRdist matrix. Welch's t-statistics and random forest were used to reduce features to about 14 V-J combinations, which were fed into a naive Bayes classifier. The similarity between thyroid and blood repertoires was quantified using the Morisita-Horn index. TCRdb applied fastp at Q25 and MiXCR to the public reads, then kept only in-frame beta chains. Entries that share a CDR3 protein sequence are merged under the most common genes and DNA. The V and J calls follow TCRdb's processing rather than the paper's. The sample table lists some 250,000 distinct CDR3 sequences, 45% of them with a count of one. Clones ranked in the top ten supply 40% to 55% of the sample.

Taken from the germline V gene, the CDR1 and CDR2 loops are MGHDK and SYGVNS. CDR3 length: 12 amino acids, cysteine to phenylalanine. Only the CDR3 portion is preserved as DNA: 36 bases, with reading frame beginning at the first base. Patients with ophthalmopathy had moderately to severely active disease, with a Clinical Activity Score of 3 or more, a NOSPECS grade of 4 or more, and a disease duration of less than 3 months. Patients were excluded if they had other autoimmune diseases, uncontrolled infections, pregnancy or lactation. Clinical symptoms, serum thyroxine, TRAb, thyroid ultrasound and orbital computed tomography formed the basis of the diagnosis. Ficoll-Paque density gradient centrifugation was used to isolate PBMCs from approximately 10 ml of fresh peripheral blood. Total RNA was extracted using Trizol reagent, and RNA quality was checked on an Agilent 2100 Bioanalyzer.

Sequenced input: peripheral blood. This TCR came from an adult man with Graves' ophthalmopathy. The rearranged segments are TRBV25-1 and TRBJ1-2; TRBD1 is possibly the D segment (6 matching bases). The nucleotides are TGTGCCAGCAGCTCCGACAGGCGTTCTTATCTCTTC. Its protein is CASSSDRRSYLF.